The clone carrying this TCR beta chain was detected ten times or more. The antigen is not known. The V gene lost 1 base and the J gene lost 6 bases, with 13 bases spanning the gap. The germline CDR1 and CDR2 sequences are DFQATT and SNEGSKA (reference sequence). The CDR3 is 13 amino acids. The data were taken from a study of Graves' ophthalmopathy and Graves' hyperthyroidism. On the study more broadly: The authors collected peripheral blood at initial diagnosis, before any treatment.

Study conclusions and caveats: With a specificity of just under 75% and a sensitivity of about 69%, the model predicted ophthalmopathy progression.

The TCR beta CDR3 regions underwent amplification from RNA transcripts. RT-PCR with HTBI primers came first, then second-round multiplex PCR. TCRdb analysed the multiplex PCR reads with MiXCR anew, one entry per CDR3 protein. Here the sample spans 620,000 or so distinct CDR3 sequences, about a fifth being singletons. Newly diagnosed hyperthyroidism donors, aged 18 to 65, duration under 2 months. Specimen: peripheral blood. The sequence came from a woman under 30 with stable Graves' hyperthyroidism. Some clones in this sample may be carry-over from other donors' samples. The gene calls are TRBV20-1 and TRBJ2-7, with D unclear. Here the CDR3 reads CSARGWLVGEQYF. CDR3 DNA sequence: TGCAGTGCTAGAGGATGGCTAGTGGGCGAGCAGTACTTC.